This passage covers 5 T cell receptor beta chains from one sample sequenced in a study of CD8+CD57+ T cells in acquired aplastic anemia. Using genomic DNA as the template, TCR beta VDJ and CDR3 profiling was carried out. MiXCR, applied by TCRdb to the reads, yields one record per CDR3 protein. The sample lists around 180,000 distinct CDR3 sequences, 55% to 70% occurring once. Sequences were obtained from sorted CD4+, CD8+, or CD8+CD57+ T cells (not recorded which) from PBMCs. These receptors originate from a human donor in good health.

The chain's CDR3 is CATSRDAGAGEKLFF. The CDR3 DNA follows: TGTGCCACCAGCAGAGATGCGGGGGCAGGGGAAAAACTGTTTTTT. This chain joins TRBV15 and TRBJ1-4; D may be TRBD1 (6 bases). Looked up from germline, CDR1 is LNHNV and CDR2 is YYDKDF (reference sequence). The CDR3 sequence is 15 residues long. V gave up 0 bases and J gave up 8 bases, with 13 bases separating them.

The chain is built from TRBV7-2 and TRBJ1-4, with D perhaps TRBD1 (5 bases). The germline V and J ends were trimmed by 2 bases and 7 bases, with 11 bases remaining between them. Germline V CDR1 and CDR2: SGHTA, FQGNSA. The length of the CDR3 is 14 residues. Here the CDR3 DNA reads TGTGCCAGCAGCTTACGTTATAGGGGTGAAAAACTGTTTTTT. Residues: CASSLRYRGEKLFF.

The rearrangement uses TRBV20-1 and TRBJ2-7, with D perhaps TRBD1 (6 bases). The CDR3 length is 13 residues. The germline V gene has CDR1 DFQATT and CDR2 SNEGSKA (reference sequence). The CDR3 bases are TGCAGCGTGAGGGGGACGGTTTCCTACGAGCAGTACTTC. It specifies CSVRGTVSYEQYF.

This chain connects TRBV24-1 to TRBJ2-5; no clear D gene. V was shortened by 1 base and J by 6 bases, with 5 bases between the two germline ends. The CDR3 is made up of 12 amino acids. The germline CDR1 and CDR2 sequences are KGHDR and SFDVKD. CDR3: CATSDFMKTQYF. Written as DNA, the CDR3 is TGTGCCACCAGTGATTTTATGAAGACCCAGTACTTC.

This rearrangement joins TRBV20-1 to TRBJ2-5; D may be TRBD1 or TRBD2 (6 bases each). The CDR3 length is 13 residues. Trimming took off 7 bases at V and 10 bases at J, with 22 bases between the two ends. In germline, CDR1 is DFQATT, CDR2 SNEGSKA (reference sequence). The CDR3 region has the DNA TGCAGTGATCTCACTCATCCGAGGGGGGACCAGTACTTC. Amino acids: CSDLTHPRGDQYF.